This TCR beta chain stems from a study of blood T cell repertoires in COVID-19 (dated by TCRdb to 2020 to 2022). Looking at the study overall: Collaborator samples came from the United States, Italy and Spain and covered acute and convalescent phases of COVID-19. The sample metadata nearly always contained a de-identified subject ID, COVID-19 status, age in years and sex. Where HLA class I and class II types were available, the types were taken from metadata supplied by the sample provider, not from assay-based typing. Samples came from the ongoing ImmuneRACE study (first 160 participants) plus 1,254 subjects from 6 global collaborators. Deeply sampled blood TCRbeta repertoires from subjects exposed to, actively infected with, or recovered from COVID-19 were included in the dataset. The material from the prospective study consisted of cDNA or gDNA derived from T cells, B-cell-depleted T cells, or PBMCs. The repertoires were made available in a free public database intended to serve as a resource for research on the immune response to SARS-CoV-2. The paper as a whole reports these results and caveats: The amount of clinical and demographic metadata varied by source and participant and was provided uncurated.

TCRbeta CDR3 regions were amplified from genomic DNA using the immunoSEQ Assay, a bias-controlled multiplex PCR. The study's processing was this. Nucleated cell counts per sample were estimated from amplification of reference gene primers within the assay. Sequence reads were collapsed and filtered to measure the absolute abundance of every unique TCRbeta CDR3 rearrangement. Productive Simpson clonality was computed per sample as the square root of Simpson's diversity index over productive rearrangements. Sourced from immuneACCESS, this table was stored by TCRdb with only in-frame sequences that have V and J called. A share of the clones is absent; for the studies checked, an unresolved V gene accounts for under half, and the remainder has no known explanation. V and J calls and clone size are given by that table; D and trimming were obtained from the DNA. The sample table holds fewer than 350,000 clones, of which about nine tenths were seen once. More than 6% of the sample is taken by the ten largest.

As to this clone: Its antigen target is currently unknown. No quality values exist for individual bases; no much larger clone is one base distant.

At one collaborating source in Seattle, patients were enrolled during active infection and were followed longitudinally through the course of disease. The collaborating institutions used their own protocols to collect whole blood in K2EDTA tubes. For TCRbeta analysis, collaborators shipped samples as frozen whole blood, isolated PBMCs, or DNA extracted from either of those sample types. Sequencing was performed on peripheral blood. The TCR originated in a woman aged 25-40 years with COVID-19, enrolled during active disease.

The CDR3 here reads CSVEFPGQGTYGYTF. The nucleotide sequence reads as follows: TGCAGCGTTGAATTTCCGGGACAGGGTACCTATGGCTACACCTTC. The sequence joins TRBV29-1 to TRBJ1-2; 9 central bases correspond to TRBD1. CDR1 and CDR2 are drawn from the germline V gene: SQVTM, ANQGSEA. The CDR3 sequence holds 15 residues, the cysteine and phenylalanine included. This entry keeps only the CDR3 DNA: 45 bases, framed from base 1. Ends trimmed: V by 2 bases, J by 4 bases; bases unmatched to a gene: 8.